Presented here are 12 T cell receptor beta chains from one specimen sequenced in a study of T cells after yellow fever vaccination. TCRdb redid the calling of the 5' RACE reads with MiXCR, one entry per CDR3 protein. The repertoire holds 360,000 or so distinct CDR3 sequences, with approximately 10% as singletons. The material sequenced was PBMCs, taken on the day of the first yellow fever vaccination. The receptor source for this set is a man between 18 and 29 years old who received the YFV17D yellow fever vaccine.

This clonotype was detected ten times or more. V usage is TRBV5-8 and J usage is TRBJ1-1; D gene uncertain. This CDR3 is 13 amino acids long. V lost 0 bases to trimming and J lost 1 base, with 4 bases between them. The germline gives CDR1 SGHTS, CDR2 YDEGEE. The chain's CDR3 is CASSLAQNTEAFF. The CDR3 DNA reads as TGTGCCAGCAGCTTGGCCCAGAACACTGAAGCTTTCTTT.

This clonotype was observed a handful of times. At one boundary the junction diverges from the germline segment, which might be a read error. The chain is built from TRBV20-1 and TRBJ2-1; 14 nucleotides line up with TRBD2. Germline V gives CDR1 DFQATT, CDR2 SNEGSKA (reference sequence). This CDR3 contains 15 residues. The CDR3 DNA follows: TGCAGTGCTAGAGAGCCCTGGACTAGCGGGGGGCCCGGGGTCTTC. Residues: CSAREPWTSGGPGVF.

This clonotype occurred a few times. This chain links TRBV18 with TRBJ2-3; D unclear. This CDR3 is built from 14 residues. Germline V gene sequence: CDR1 KGHSH, CDR2 LQKENI. The V gene lost 3 bases and the J gene lost 6 bases, with 13 bases spanning the gap. CDR3 protein: CASSPSSKGDTQYF. DNA for the CDR3: TGTGCCAGCTCACCGTCGTCCAAAGGGGATACGCAGTATTTT. The entire variable domain, with the rest obtained from reference TRBV18 and TRBJ2-3, is as follows: NAGVMQNPRHLVRRRGQEARLRCSPMKGHSHVYWYRQLPEEGLKFMVYLQKENIIDESGMPKERFSAEFPKEGPSILRIQQVVRGDSAAYFCASSPSSKGDTQYFGPGTRLTVL.

This chain joins TRBV2 and TRBJ1-6; 9 bases match TRBD1. The junction had 6 bases not matched to a gene; V was cut back by 7 bases and J by 8 bases. This CDR3 has 14 amino acids. Germline assignment: CDR1 SNHLY and CDR2 FYNNEI. The CDR3 region is CASTGTGSYSPLHF. As DNA, the CDR3 is TGTGCCAGCACCGGGACAGGGTCATATTCACCCCTCCACTTT.

The sample holds many counts of this clonotype. DNA for the CDR3: TGTGCCAGCAGCCAACAAACAGGGGAGACCCAGTACTTC. It codes for CASSQQTGETQYF. The chain joins TRBV3-1 to TRBJ2-5; TRBD1 might be the D (6 bases). CDR3 length: 13 amino acids. CDR1 and CDR2 from the germline V gene are LGHDT and YNNKEL (reference sequence). The V gene lost 2 bases and the J gene lost 5 bases, with 9 bases spanning the gap.

This clonotype was seen only a few times. The genes are TRBV2 and TRBJ2-3; tentative D call: TRBD2 (7 bases). This CDR3 contains 14 residues. V dropped 7 bases and J dropped 7 bases, with 18 bases sitting between them. Germline V CDR1 and CDR2: SNHLY, FYNNEI. The chain's CDR3 is CASNSESRGHTQYF. In nucleotides, the CDR3 is TGTGCCAGCAATTCGGAATCGCGGGGGCATACGCAGTATTTT.

V usage is TRBV7-8 and J usage is TRBJ2-3; D remains ambiguous. This CDR3 is built from 13 residues. The V and J ends lost 4 bases and 6 bases respectively, with 11 bases between them. Germline V CDR1 and CDR2: SGHVS, FQNEAQ. This chain's CDR3 is CASSSGFRDTQYF. CDR3 sequence (DNA): TGTGCCAGCAGCTCCGGGTTTCGGGATACGCAGTATTTT.

This clonotype has just a few counts. The chain carries TRBV12-3 or TRBV12-4 and TRBJ1-1; D is unresolved. V was cut by 8 bases and J by 4 bases, with 11 bases left in between. CDR3 length: 12 amino acids. The CDR3 DNA sequence: TGTGCCAGCGGAAAGTTCGGCACTGAAGCTTTCTTT. It yields the protein CASGKFGTEAFF.

V is TRBV6-2 or TRBV6-3 and J is TRBJ2-1; the D is unclear. V dropped 7 bases and J dropped 2 bases, with 15 bases sitting between them. CDR1 and CDR2 (germline): MNHEY, SVGEGT. The CDR3 totals 15 residues. CDR3 region: CASTSAHWPYNEQFF. CDR3 in DNA: TGTGCCAGCACGTCGGCTCACTGGCCCTACAATGAGCAGTTCTTC.

This clonotype was seen only a few times. This rearrangement joins TRBV10-3 to TRBJ1-5; tentative D call: TRBD1 (5 bases). With 10 bases removed from V and 4 bases from J, the gap between germline ends came to 14 bases. The germline gives CDR1 ENHRY, CDR2 SYGVKD. The CDR3 contains 13 residues. In nucleotides, the CDR3 is TGTGCCACCCAGGAGGGGCTAAATCAGCCCCAGCATTTT. Amino acids: CATQEGLNQPQHF.

The table lists this clonotype with a few counts. The chain is built from TRBV10-2 and TRBJ2-3; TRBD1 matches at 10 bases. Germline assignment: CDR1 WSHSY and CDR2 SAAADI. Germline trimming cut 6 bases from V and 2 bases from J; bases unmatched to any gene: 5. This CDR3 is built from 15 residues. CDR3 in amino acids: CASRPDRGLTDTQYF. The CDR3 DNA sequence: TGCGCCAGCAGGCCCGACAGGGGGCTCACAGATACGCAGTATTTT.

The chain employs TRBV6-5 and TRBJ2-3; weak D call: TRBD2 (5 bases). This CDR3 contains 15 residues. Looked up from germline, CDR1 is MNHEY and CDR2 is SVGAGI. Trimming pared 2 bases from V and 5 bases from J, leaving 14 bases between. The CDR3 loop reads CASSYGVPGRDTQYF. CDR3 nucleotides: TGTGCCAGCAGTTACGGTGTGCCGGGGAGAGATACGCAGTATTTT.